This TCR beta chain was sequenced during a study of cytomegalovirus exposure and HLA in healthy donors. Study in general: HLA-typed donors were the source of approximately 80 million unique TCRs held in an early data release.

Primers for the PCR totalled 60 Vbeta and 13 Jbeta. The repertoire was sequenced with immunoSEQ multiplex PCR; TCRdb's copy has only in-frame clones and lacks some. In the table there are some 130,000 clones, approximately 80% of which are singletons. V was shortened by 3 bases and J by 7 bases, with 13 bases between the two germline ends. Germline V gene lookup returns CDR1 MDHEN and CDR2 SYDVKM. The CDR3 length is 14 residues. The sequenced sample was PBMCs. The rearrangement uses TRBV28 and TRBJ1-5, with D perhaps TRBD1 (5 bases). The receptor was isolated from a man under 40 in good health and CMV-seronegative. The CDR3 is CASSLSQHRQPQHF. The DNA for the CDR3 is TGTGCCAGCAGTTTGAGCCAGCACAGGCAGCCCCAGCATTTT.